The rows below give T cell receptor beta chains drawn from one sample of a study of CD8 T cells in ankylosing spondylitis. TCRdb fed the 5' RACE reads into MiXCR, producing one record per CDR3 protein. This table has roughly 90,000 distinct CDR3 sequences, approximately 9.6% appearing once. The sequenced sample was blood, either unsorted or a sorted T cell fraction (not recorded which). These receptors came from a male donor with ankylosing spondylitis. CDR3s include the opening cysteine and the closing phenylalanine or tryptophan. Each record gives: CDR3 protein, J gene, CDR3 length, V gene.

CDR3 protein: CASSLSPVEQFF
J gene: TRBJ2-1
CDR3 length: 12
V gene: TRBV7-9

CDR3 protein: CASSLVAGGEYNEQFF
J gene: TRBJ2-1
CDR3 length: 16
V gene: TRBV7-2

CDR3 protein: CASRLGNEQFF
J gene: TRBJ2-1
CDR3 length: 11
V gene: TRBV11-2

CDR3 protein: CASTEFLGTDTQYF
J gene: TRBJ2-3
CDR3 length: 14
V gene: TRBV2

CDR3 protein: CASSQGGGSNQPQHF
J gene: TRBJ1-5
CDR3 length: 15
V gene: TRBV4-1

CDR3 protein: CASSLEISNQPQHF
J gene: TRBJ1-5
CDR3 length: 14
V gene: TRBV28

CDR3 protein: CASSDYKETQYF
J gene: TRBJ2-5
CDR3 length: 12
V gene: TRBV6-1

CDR3 protein: CASSFVGISYNEQFF
J gene: TRBJ2-1
CDR3 length: 15
V gene: TRBV27

CDR3 protein: CAILLEGRLEQFF
J gene: TRBJ2-1
CDR3 length: 13
V gene: TRBV10-3

CDR3 protein: CASMLWTGGSVEAFF
J gene: TRBJ1-1
CDR3 length: 15
V gene: TRBV6-1

CDR3 protein: CATSTIFQRETQYF
J gene: TRBJ2-5
CDR3 length: 14
V gene: TRBV15

CDR3 protein: CASSPWTSGRLSYNEQFF
J gene: TRBJ2-1
CDR3 length: 18
V gene: TRBV11-1

CDR3 protein: CASSLWTSGQGTDTQYF
J gene: TRBJ2-3
CDR3 length: 17
V gene: TRBV28

CDR3 protein: CASSPLGGGYEQYF
J gene: TRBJ2-7
CDR3 length: 14
V gene: TRBV27

CDR3 protein: CASSEILTGWAGELFF
J gene: TRBJ2-2
CDR3 length: 16
V gene: TRBV27

CDR3 protein: CASNRRQGAYNEQFF
J gene: TRBJ2-1
CDR3 length: 15
V gene: TRBV2

CDR3 protein: CSARDLGSGYEQYF
J gene: TRBJ2-7
CDR3 length: 14
V gene: TRBV20-1

CDR3 protein: CASSQWEGGETQYF
J gene: TRBJ2-5
CDR3 length: 14
V gene: TRBV4-2

CDR3 protein: CASSYADGSYEQYF
J gene: TRBJ2-7
CDR3 length: 14
V gene: TRBV6-2/TRBV6-3

CDR3 protein: CASRTSVADTQYF
J gene: TRBJ2-3
CDR3 length: 13
V gene: TRBV7-2

CDR3 protein: CASSFDGAQNIQYF
J gene: TRBJ2-4
CDR3 length: 14
V gene: TRBV27

CDR3 protein: CASSPDRASGANVLTF
J gene: TRBJ2-6
CDR3 length: 16
V gene: TRBV4-2

CDR3 protein: CSLGEETQYF
J gene: TRBJ2-5
CDR3 length: 10
V gene: TRBV29-1

CDR3 protein: CSARGRRGDEQYF
J gene: TRBJ2-7
CDR3 length: 13
V gene: TRBV20-1

CDR3 protein: CASSLSGVQAYEQYF
J gene: TRBJ2-7
CDR3 length: 15
V gene: TRBV28

CDR3 protein: CASSDGGAGYEQYF
J gene: TRBJ2-7
CDR3 length: 14
V gene: TRBV27

CDR3 protein: CASSRTGGSQPQHF
J gene: TRBJ1-5
CDR3 length: 14
V gene: TRBV27

CDR3 protein: CAISETAGSGLTDTQYF
J gene: TRBJ2-3
CDR3 length: 17
V gene: TRBV10-3

CDR3 protein: CSARGQGGPYGYTF
J gene: TRBJ1-2
CDR3 length: 14
V gene: TRBV20-1

CDR3 protein: CATSPRTSGLNEQFF
J gene: TRBJ2-1
CDR3 length: 15
V gene: TRBV15

CDR3 protein: CATSELNDEQFF
J gene: TRBJ2-1
CDR3 length: 12
V gene: TRBV24-1

CDR3 protein: CASSQGAEAYEQYF
J gene: TRBJ2-7
CDR3 length: 14
V gene: TRBV14

CDR3 protein: CASSLFDSRGEQFF
J gene: TRBJ2-1
CDR3 length: 14
V gene: TRBV7-9

CDR3 protein: CASSAAQGNTIYF
J gene: TRBJ1-3
CDR3 length: 13
V gene: TRBV2

CDR3 protein: CASSSGYNEQFF
J gene: TRBJ2-1
CDR3 length: 12
V gene: TRBV7-9

CDR3 protein: CASIPFPGEEQFF
J gene: TRBJ2-1
CDR3 length: 13
V gene: TRBV11-2

CDR3 protein: CASSLSGQNSYEQYF
J gene: TRBJ2-7
CDR3 length: 15
V gene: TRBV28

CDR3 protein: CSAPGAGTNEKLFF
J gene: TRBJ1-4
CDR3 length: 14
V gene: TRBV20-1

CDR3 protein: CASSFPRGLGNTGELFF
J gene: TRBJ2-2
CDR3 length: 17
V gene: TRBV12-3/TRBV12-4

CDR3 protein: CASSPNPSEGSYNEQFF
J gene: TRBJ2-1
CDR3 length: 17
V gene: TRBV5-5

CDR3 protein: CASSPPRLDEQYF
J gene: TRBJ2-7
CDR3 length: 13
V gene: TRBV7-9

CDR3 protein: CASSPGTSGNNEQFF
J gene: TRBJ2-1
CDR3 length: 15
V gene: TRBV27

CDR3 protein: CASSSTPMGGNQPQHF
J gene: TRBJ1-5
CDR3 length: 16
V gene: TRBV5-6

CDR3 protein: CASSSLWTPTNYGYTF
J gene: TRBJ1-2
CDR3 length: 16
V gene: TRBV19

CDR3 protein: CAWGQGGNTEAFF
J gene: TRBJ1-1
CDR3 length: 13
V gene: TRBV30

CDR3 protein: CASSLGAGGVNEQFF
J gene: TRBJ2-1
CDR3 length: 15
V gene: TRBV5-5

CDR3 protein: CASSLQGVTEAFF
J gene: TRBJ1-1
CDR3 length: 13
V gene: TRBV5-8

CDR3 protein: CATSRDAMSGSNSPLHF
J gene: TRBJ1-6
CDR3 length: 17
V gene: TRBV15

CDR3 protein: CASSLGGEDNEQFF
J gene: TRBJ2-1
CDR3 length: 14
V gene: TRBV7-9

CDR3 protein: CASSLMSGPNTEAFF
J gene: TRBJ1-1
CDR3 length: 15
V gene: TRBV5-1

CDR3 protein: CASRGPTGELFF
J gene: TRBJ2-2
CDR3 length: 12
V gene: TRBV25-1

CDR3 protein: CATSDTREPDREQYF
J gene: TRBJ2-7
CDR3 length: 15
V gene: TRBV24-1

CDR3 protein: CASSLLTGTLLREQYF
J gene: TRBJ2-7
CDR3 length: 16
V gene: TRBV27

CDR3 protein: CASSWGQGDEKLFF
J gene: TRBJ1-4
CDR3 length: 14
V gene: TRBV6-1

CDR3 protein: CASSFELAAAYEQYF
J gene: TRBJ2-7
CDR3 length: 15
V gene: TRBV12-3/TRBV12-4

CDR3 protein: CATSAGPRDYNEQFF
J gene: TRBJ2-1
CDR3 length: 15
V gene: TRBV24-1

CDR3 protein: CASGPGGATEAFF
J gene: TRBJ1-1
CDR3 length: 13
V gene: TRBV5-1

CDR3 protein: CASSIVRGDTGELFF
J gene: TRBJ2-2
CDR3 length: 15
V gene: TRBV19

CDR3 protein: CASSASGTMNTGELFF
J gene: TRBJ2-2
CDR3 length: 16
V gene: TRBV12-3/TRBV12-4